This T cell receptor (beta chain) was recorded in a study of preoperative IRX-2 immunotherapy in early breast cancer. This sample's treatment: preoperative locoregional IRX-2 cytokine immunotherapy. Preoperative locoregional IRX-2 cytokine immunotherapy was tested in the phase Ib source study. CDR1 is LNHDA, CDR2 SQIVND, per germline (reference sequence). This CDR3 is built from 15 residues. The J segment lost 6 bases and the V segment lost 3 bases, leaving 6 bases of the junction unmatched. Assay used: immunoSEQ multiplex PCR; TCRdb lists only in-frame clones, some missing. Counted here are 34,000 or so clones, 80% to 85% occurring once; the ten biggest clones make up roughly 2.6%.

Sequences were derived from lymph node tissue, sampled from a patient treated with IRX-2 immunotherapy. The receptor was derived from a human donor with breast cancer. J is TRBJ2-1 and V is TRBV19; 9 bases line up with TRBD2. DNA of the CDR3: TGTGCCAGTAGTATTAGCGGGAGCACTCTCAATGAGCAGTTCTTC. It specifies CASSISGSTLNEQFF.